The rows below give T cell receptor beta chains drawn from one sample of a study of CD8 T cells in Susac syndrome. TCRdb used MiXCR to reprocess the immunoSEQ multiplex PCR reads, holding one entry per CDR3 protein. This table has 160,000 or so distinct CDR3 sequences, about 95% appearing once. Sequencing was carried out using CD8+ T cells from PBMCs. The receptor set was obtained from a human donor with multiple sclerosis. The CDR3 runs from the conserved cysteine through the conserved F or W. Each record gives: V gene, J gene, CDR3 protein.

TRBV7-9	TRBJ2-7	CASSLGGRRDRDNEQYF
TRBV29-1	TRBJ2-1	CSVVYGGTYNEQFF
TRBV19	TRBJ1-2	CASSNDRGYGYTF
TRBV19	TRBJ1-2	CASSTWDRNRYGYTF
TRBV9	TRBJ1-2	CASSGTGGGYTF
TRBV12-3/TRBV12-4	TRBJ2-7	CASSSDYEQYF
TRBV29-1	TRBJ2-5	CSVWIETQYF
TRBV5-1	TRBJ2-3	CASSFRRITDTQYF
TRBV15	TRBJ2-5	CATSGDRGTQYF
TRBV12-3/TRBV12-4	TRBJ1-2	CATSPGQPTF
TRBV4-1	TRBJ1-5	CASAQGRDQPQHF
TRBV20-1	TRBJ1-5	CSAKGVDLSNQPQHF
TRBV5-6	TRBJ1-1	CASSLESRMNTEAFF
TRBV9	TRBJ2-5	CASSLGLAGGETQYF
TRBV20-1	TRBJ1-5	CSARGFTGDSNQPQHF
TRBV7-9	TRBJ1-1	CASSITGESNTEAFF
TRBV29-1	TRBJ2-3	CSIRGPPTDTQYF
TRBV30	TRBJ1-5	CAWSGGTGDQPQHF
TRBV6-5	TRBJ1-1	CASIDQGKNTEAFF
TRBV21-1	TRBJ1-1	CAHGTPGQGLPEAFF
TRBV7-9	TRBJ2-1	CASSEQFF
TRBV20-1	TRBJ2-3	CSATGGAEADTQYF
TRBV20-1	TRBJ1-1	CSAREGIEAFF
TRBV20-1	TRBJ2-5	CSAISQGAGETQYF
TRBV30	TRBJ1-1	CALEVLGISAFF
TRBV29-1	TRBJ2-7	CSAGRGYEQYF
TRBV9	TRBJ2-1	CASSVDGSYNEQFF
TRBV20-1	TRBJ2-5	CSASRLGQETQYF
TRBV29-1	TRBJ2-3	CSAISVTGTDTQYF
TRBV5-4	TRBJ2-7	CASSLWRAPGEQYF
TRBV27	TRBJ2-3	CASSLVAPTDTQYF
TRBV6-5	TRBJ2-7	CASTMGLGYEQYF
TRBV6-1	TRBJ1-1	CASIQRGGTTEAFF
TRBV5-6	TRBJ2-1	CASSSDTYNEQFF
TRBV2	TRBJ2-1	CASSEEDSRLLFSYNEQFF
TRBV20-1	TRBJ2-6	CSASGWPRANVLTF
TRBV13	TRBJ1-1	CASRLNSFTEAFF
TRBV2	TRBJ1-1	CASSEDRENTEAFF
TRBV30	TRBJ1-5	CAWSRGNQPQHF
TRBV5-4	TRBJ2-3	CASSPDLGDTQYF
TRBV7-8	TRBJ2-3	CASIPTPRTSGGRRADTQYF
TRBV30	TRBJ2-3	CAWSTGGVYTDTQYF
TRBV29-1	TRBJ2-7	CSVDKRDSGYEQYF
TRBV3-1	TRBJ2-3	CASSQDPIAGGPADTQYF
TRBV2	TRBJ2-1	CASLAGGVSYNEQFF
TRBV5-8	TRBJ1-1	CASSLVPSMERYTEAFF
TRBV27	TRBJ1-2	CASSPHPTGGAGGYTF
TRBV4-1	TRBJ1-4	CASSHPRTGGPTNEKLFF
TRBV29-1	TRBJ1-1	CSALTGGTEAFF
TRBV2	TRBJ1-2	CARGGTGPSYTF
TRBV3-1	TRBJ2-5	CASSYIQETQYF
TRBV29-1	TRBJ1-1	CSVTDGRLNTEAFF
TRBV25-1	TRBJ1-2	CAIRGPHGYTF
TRBV29-1	TRBJ2-2	CSVPLNTGELFF